The 3 T cell receptor beta chains presented below share a single source sample, sequenced in a study of shared T cell receptors in the human thymus. TCRdb keeps only in-frame clones here, not all; method: immunoSEQ multiplex PCR. The sample carries approximately 760,000 clones, 70% to 90% recorded once. Separately, the same data were catalogued under a study of human thymus T cells.

Sequencing used thymocytes. Receptors were obtained from a girl under three years old with a congenital heart defect.

The chain combines TRBV19 with TRBJ1-5, with a tentative D call TRBD1 (6 bases). The V and J ends lost 6 bases and 3 bases respectively, with 12 bases between them. Germline V gives CDR1 LNHDA, CDR2 SQIVND (reference sequence). The CDR3 has 14 residues. The CDR3 bases are TGTGCCAGTAGCTCAGGGGTCTCCAATCAGCCCCAGCATTTT. It translates to CASSSGVSNQPQHF.

The V and J genes are TRBV7-9 and TRBJ1-5; possibly TRBD1 for D (5 bases). The germline V and J ends were trimmed by 7 bases and 1 base, with 17 bases remaining between them. Germline assignment: CDR1 SEHNR and CDR2 FQNEAQ (reference sequence). The CDR3 is made up of 16 amino acids. The CDR3 DNA is TGTGCCAGCACCCTCGGGGGGGGGTCGAGCAATCAGCCCCAGCATTTT. Its translation: CASTLGGGSSNQPQHF. The complete variable domain, with remaining parts taken from reference TRBV7-9 and TRBJ1-5, reads DTGVSQNPRHKITKRGQNVTFRCDPISEHNRLYWYRQTLGQGPEFLTYFQNEAQLEKSRLLSDRFSAERPKGSFSTLEIQRTEQGDSAMYLCASTLGGGSSNQPQHFGDGTRLSIL.

The gene calls are TRBV7-8 and TRBJ1-2; D gene uncertain. V gave up 3 bases and J gave up 8 bases, with 16 bases separating them. The CDR3 has 14 residues. From germline, CDR1 is SGHVS and CDR2 FQNEAQ. The chain's CDR3 is CASSLNEEDGGYTF. As DNA, the CDR3 is TGTGCCAGCAGCTTGAATGAGGAGGACGGGGGCTACACCTTC.